This T cell receptor (beta chain) was documented in a study of T cell clonotyping in hematopoietic cell transplantation. Study-wide points: After transplant, recipient diversity fell while pathologically expanded clonotypes grew through day 180. Without cell sorting, CD4 versus CD8 contributions remain unresolved.

This CDR3 has 14 amino acids. Trimming removed 0 bases from V and 2 bases from J; junction bases left unmatched: 2. Germline values: CDR1 SGHRS, CDR2 YFSETQ. Worth noting for this clone: Its matching antigen is unknown.

Generated by immunoSEQ multiplex PCR, the TCRdb table keeps only in-frame clones and is missing some. Of some 9,400 clones listed, 60% to 80% were seen once; the top ten hold 16%. The specimen was PBMCs, collected 180 days after allogeneic stem cell transplant. This sequence originates from a male patient in his 40s who had an allogeneic stem cell transplant from a related donor, so the T cells may come from the graft donor. Some clones in this sample may be carry-over from other donors' samples. The chain combines TRBV5-1 with TRBJ2-7; 7 nucleotides align to TRBD1. DNA for the CDR3: TGCGCCAGCAGCTTGGGACAGGGACCCTACGAGCAGTACTTC. This translates into CASSLGQGPYEQYF.